This entry concerns a single T cell receptor (beta chain). Here immunoSEQ multiplex PCR was the method, and the copy in TCRdb shows in-frame clones only, minus some. Of 750,000 to 1,000,000 clones detected, around 93% appear once; the ten largest clones hold 24%. This entry belongs to a study of shared clonotypes between healthy human individuals. The CDR3 has 15 amino acids. The germline gives CDR1 MNHEY, CDR2 SMNVEV (reference sequence). The trim removed 6 bases at V and 3 bases at J, leaving 7 bases unmatched. Naive-designated CD8 cells lacked CD45RO, were positively enriched for CCR7, and omitted terminally differentiated effector memory CD45RA+ cells.

The material sequenced was naive CD8+ T cells sorted from blood. The clonotype originates from a man between 25 and 39 years old in good health. J is TRBJ2-1 and V is TRBV27; 8 bases align to TRBD2. The CDR3 DNA is TGTGCCAGCAGCCCTTGGCGGGAGGTCTACAATGAGCAGTTCTTC. Translated, it gives CASSPWREVYNEQFF.